This TCR beta chain was recorded in a study of cytomegalovirus exposure and HLA in healthy donors (dated by TCRdb to 2017 to 2019). Looking at the study overall: An earlier analysis of roughly 630 of the donors reported 250 to 300 Gb of sequence data and 100 million to 140 million unique TCR beta sequences from 150 million to 200 million T cells. In addition to the first cohort of roughly 700 subjects, a separate validation cohort of 120 different subjects was used. Among some 400 genotyped donors of the cohort, an average of around 220,000 unique TCR beta nucleotide sequences was sequenced per donor, of which about 19% were non-productive. Donor age, sex, ethnicity and CMV serostatus were compiled alongside the repertoire data. The study profiled the T cell repertoires of hundreds of subjects by immunosequencing and related them to cytomegalovirus serostatus. All discovery cohort repertoires had been generated on a single sequencing platform. The number of typed donors differed by locus: roughly 629-640 for A, B, C, DRB1 and DQB1; some 500 for DQA1; 606 for DPA1; and some 450 for DPB1. The study was designed to test whether signatures of past pathogen exposure could be identified by cataloging public T cell receptors. A later genetic analysis took genome-wide SNP genotypes for 398 of the 666 donors and used that subset as a discovery cohort. Of the roughly 400 genotyped donors, less than 85% were placed in the genetic ancestry cluster associated with self-reported Caucasian donors. Roughly 5 DR-DQ haplotypes were handled as single units for association and clustering, since linkage in the cohort was strong. To study patterns of TCR occurrence, a later analysis re-analyzed previously published TCR beta repertoires from 600 to 750 donors and added high-resolution HLA genotyping. Both class I and class II loci were covered by HLA typing, at four-digit resolution. The study combined high-throughput TCR immunosequencing, statistical association of individual TCRs with disease status, and machine learning to predict cytomegalovirus infection status. An early release that covered more than 550 HLA-typed donors contained approximately 300 gigabases of sequencing data and around 85 million unique TCR sequences. Rather than drawing on any new phenotypic data, the later analysis identified candidate immune exposures from TCR beta sequences and the way those sequences occurred across donors. To decide whether each TCR beta V gene segment behaved as functional or pseudogenic, an earlier analysis of approximately 600 of the donors relied on high-throughput TCR beta sequencing.

The study at large found these results: A later genetic analysis associated a missense DCLRE1C variant with V-gene and J-gene trimming of TCR beta chains, and an independent cohort replicated the association. The classifier was reported to diagnose cytomegalovirus status with high specificity and sensitivity in both the original and validation cohorts. The cohort was sequenced for TCR beta chains only, and without alpha or paired-chain data the features that could be detected were limited. The authors suggested that the approach could potentially be extended to other disease states and immunological phenotypes. Most CMV-associated TCR beta chains appeared to be HLA-restricted in a later analysis, and the HLA associations seemed to be driven largely by CMV exposure. Compared with the approximately 600-donor mean, donors in an Asian-associated ancestry cluster had fewer N-insertions in productive TCRs, according to a later genetic analysis. When HLA alleles, especially DR and DQ, strongly co-occurred, TCR associations were difficult to assign to individual alleles. Most TCR sequences were observed very rarely across donors, whereas some public TCRs were present in many individuals. Three of the identified cytomegalovirus-associated TCR beta chains were confirmed in vitro to be specific for cytomegalovirus antigens. In an earlier analysis of about 540 of the donors, most TCR beta V segments were observed in productive rearrangements about 87% or about 30% of the time, broadly matching IMGT annotations. A cluster of highly shared sequence variants was judged likely to be a technical artifact of the sequencing pipeline. In a later analysis, around 17,000 TCR beta sequences were associated with specific HLA alleles at a false discovery rate of 0.05. Correlated functional status among segregating V segments might be attributable to linkage disequilibrium, but an unknown experimental factor could not be ruled out. CMV serostatus was the only immune exposure information available for the cohort. Because HLA typing was missing for some donors at each locus, association tests included only the typed subset. A further reported finding was that TCR beta sequences accurately predicted the HLA-A and HLA-B alleles for most subjects in the first cohort. The earlier analysis of about 600 of the donors excluded over 15 rarely observed V segments, including chromosome 9 orphons, because counts were too low. The presence/absence analyses assumed that sequencing depth was roughly uniform across donors, and that assumption may not be true. According to a later analysis, TCR association rates differed among HLA loci, with DRB1 alleles showing the most associated TCRs and HLA-C alleles showing the fewest. In a later analysis, HLA-associated TCR beta chains showed more clonal expansion and lower generation probabilities than non-associated chains that were equally common. A total of about 180 TCR beta chains were listed by the study as associated with cytomegalovirus. A later analysis reported that several top co-occurrence clusters appeared linked to parvovirus B19, influenza, CMV and Epstein-Barr virus. Some IMGT-functional V segments, including TRBV6-2 and TRBV6-3, could not be distinguished by the 87-base-pair reads and were therefore excluded.

This clone turned up a few times. What antigen it recognizes has not been identified. No much larger clone is present one base from it, and per-base qualities are unavailable. In the germline V gene, CDR1 corresponds to LGHNA and CDR2 to YNFKEQ. Deletion took 1 base off V and 2 bases off J, with a span of 13 bases between the germline ends. The CDR3 goes from the cysteine to the phenylalanine over 16 residues. The CDR3 DNA has 48 bases and is translated from base 1. In total, 666 healthy bone marrow donors made up the cohort. At the time of sampling, all cohort members were nominally healthy, though unrecorded immune exposures were likely present. The donor was CMV seropositive and was included in the group of 250 to 300 seropositive cohort members. Each donor provided a peripheral blood sample, and peripheral blood mononuclear cells were used for TCR beta sequencing. The Qiagen DNeasy Blood Extraction Kit was used to extract genomic DNA from the blood cell samples.

Library prep was done by the immunoSEQ multiplex PCR assay. A mixture of 60 forward primers for TCR Vbeta segments and 13 reverse primers for TCR Jbeta segments was used in the multiplex PCR. The CDR3 region of rearranged TCR beta genes was amplified from genomic DNA with a multiplex PCR assay. Amplified TCR beta libraries were sequenced as 87-base-pair reads on the Illumina HiSeq System. The authors' pipeline ran thus. In a later analysis, some 80 million unique TCR beta chains were counted across the 500 to 850 repertoires, and roughly 9.9 million of these chains were shared by at least two donors. To remove PCR and sequencing errors, raw reads were error-corrected and collapsed into unique sequences using a nearest-neighbor algorithm that merged closely related sequences. V, D and J gene segments were assigned by aligning CDR3 sequences to IMGT reference sequences. Each retained sequence needed at least a six-nucleotide match to both a V gene segment and a J gene segment. A rearrangement was called productive if the CDR3 had no stop codons and remained in frame with V and J, and every other rearrangement was called non-productive. CDR3 was defined by IMGT convention, running from the second conserved V-encoded cysteine to the conserved J-encoded phenylalanine. The earlier analysis of about 640 of the donors excluded any sequence lacking an unambiguous match to a single V gene segment. An earlier analysis of 587 of the donors called V segments functional above 56.7% productive rearrangements and segregating when the between-donor standard deviation exceeded 5%. A statistical classification framework was built to diagnose cytomegalovirus status from the catalog of TCR beta chain sequences. In a later analysis, TCR nucleotide sequences were compared against IMGT/GENE-DB human TR gene sequences so that V and J genes could be assigned. In a later analysis, CDR3 sequences and most-parsimonious VDJ recombination scenarios were assigned using the TCRdist pipeline. In a later analysis, each TCR beta chain was defined by its CDR3 amino acid sequence together with its V-gene family, and reads without a unique V-gene family were excluded. In a later analysis, a few hundred highly shared, low-generation-probability nucleotide sequences were removed to address suspected cross-contamination and a sequencing artifact. In a later analysis, a clonal expansion index for each public chain was calculated from normalized within-repertoire ranks of inferred template counts. In a later analysis, generation probabilities were computed using a VDJ recombination model fitted to out-of-frame rearrangements, and the results were checked against IGoR. In a later analysis, hypergeometric tests were used to score TCR-TCR, TCR-HLA and TCR-CMV co-occurrence, with a repertoire-size bias correction applied to TCR pairs. To estimate false discovery rates, a later analysis permuted the HLA or CMV assignments 20 times. A later analysis grouped co-occurring TCRs with DBSCAN, adding TCRdist sequence similarity when clustering within HLA-allele-positive subsets. Repertoires with fewer than 30,000 or more than 120,000 public chains, plus five repertoires with anomalous nucleotide sharing, were excluded from co-occurrence clustering. The table comes from immuneACCESS by way of TCRdb, which keeps in-frame sequences with V and J called. Part of the clones is missing from these tables; in studies checked, under half for an unresolved V gene and the rest for unknown reasons. Clone size and the V and J calls come from that table; the DNA yielded D and trimming. Within this sample are over 150,000 clones, with 80% of them counted one time only. The ten largest make up more than 5.5% of the sample.

The sample was PBMCs. The TCR sequence derives from a man aged 25-45 years in good health and CMV-seropositive. The rearrangement joined TRBV4-2 to TRBJ2-3, with TRBD2 as a weak D call on 6 bases. The nucleotides are TGTGCCAGCAGCCAAGCTCGCGGAGGGGCCACAGATACGCAGTATTTT. Its translation reads: CASSQARGGATDTQYF.